This T cell receptor (beta chain) was retrieved from a study of vaccination and CD4 T cells after COVID-19. For the study at large: Control cultures were supplied with a CEFX pool, an HIV-1 Nef pool, or no peptide at all.

As concerns this clonotype: Its specificity is unknown.

Described treatment: roughly ten-day PBMC culture with coronavirus spike peptide pools or control peptides (ViraFEST assay). Healthy volunteers who received the vaccine had not previously caught SARS-CoV-2, negative nucleocapsid antibody results before and after vaccination showed. Cultured CD4+ T-cell DNA underwent Oncomine TCR Beta short-read sequencing. TCRdb independently ran MiXCR on the PCR reads; one entry per CDR3 protein. The sample lists about 15,000 distinct CDR3 sequences, about 77% seen once, with roughly 9.1% in the top ten. The sequence was obtained from a human donor who received a COVID-19 vaccine. The source was CD4+ T cells from blood, cultured in vitro, collected after SARS-CoV-2 vaccination.

The CDR3 sequence is CASSQSRTEETQYF. For the CDR3, the DNA is TGTGCCAGCAGCCAAAGTCGCACCGAAGAGACCCAGTACTTC. V is TRBV3-1 and J is TRBJ2-5; D call uncertain. The length of the CDR3 is 14 residues. CDR1 is LGHDT, CDR2 YNNKEL, per germline (reference sequence). Trimming removed 2 bases at V and 3 bases at J, with 10 bases between.